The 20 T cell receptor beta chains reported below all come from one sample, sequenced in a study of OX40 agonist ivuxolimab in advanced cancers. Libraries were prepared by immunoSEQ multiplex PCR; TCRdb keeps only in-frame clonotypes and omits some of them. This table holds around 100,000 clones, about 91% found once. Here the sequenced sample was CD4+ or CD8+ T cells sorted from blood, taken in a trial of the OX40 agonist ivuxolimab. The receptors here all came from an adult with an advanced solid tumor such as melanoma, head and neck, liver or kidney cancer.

The CDR3 sequence: CASSPGETGNQPQHF. CDR3 sequence (DNA): TGTGCCAGCAGCCCCGGAGAGACGGGCAATCAGCCCCAGCATTTT. The chain recombines TRBV7-2 with TRBJ1-5, with D unclear. The CDR3 covers 15 residues. V lost 5 bases and J lost 2, with 13 bases in between. CDR1 is SGHTA, CDR2 FQGNSA, per germline. The complete variable domain, with remaining parts taken from reference TRBV7-2 and TRBJ1-5, reads GAGVSQSPSNKVTEKGKDVELRCDPISGHTALYWYRQSLGQGLEFLIYFQGNSAPDKSGLPSDRFSAERTGGSVSTLTIQRTQQEDSAVYLCASSPGETGNQPQHFGDGTRLSIL.

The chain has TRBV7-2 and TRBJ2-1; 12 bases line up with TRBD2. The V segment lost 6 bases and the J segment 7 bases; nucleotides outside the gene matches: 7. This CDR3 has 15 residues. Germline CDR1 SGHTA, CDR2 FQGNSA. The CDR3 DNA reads TGTGCCAGCAGTAAGACTAGCGGGAGTCTTAATGAGCAGTTCTTC. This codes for CASSKTSGSLNEQFF.

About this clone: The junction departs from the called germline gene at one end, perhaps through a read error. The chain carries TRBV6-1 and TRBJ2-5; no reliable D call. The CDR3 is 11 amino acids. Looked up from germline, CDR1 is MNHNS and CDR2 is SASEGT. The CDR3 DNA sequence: TGTGCCAGCAGTGAATTGCGGCAGACGAACTTC. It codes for CASSELRQTNF.

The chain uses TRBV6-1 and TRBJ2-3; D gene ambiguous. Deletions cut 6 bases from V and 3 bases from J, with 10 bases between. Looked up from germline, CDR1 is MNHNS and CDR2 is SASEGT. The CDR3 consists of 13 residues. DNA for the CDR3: TGTGCCAGCAGACTATTAATAACAGATACGCAGTATTTT. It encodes CASRLLITDTQYF.

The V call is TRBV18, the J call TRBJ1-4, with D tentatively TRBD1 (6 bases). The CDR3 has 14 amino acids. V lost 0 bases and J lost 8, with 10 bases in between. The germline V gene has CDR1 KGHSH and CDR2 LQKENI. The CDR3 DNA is TGTGCCAGCTCACCACCGAACAGGGACGAAAAACTGTTTTTT. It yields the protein CASSPPNRDEKLFF.

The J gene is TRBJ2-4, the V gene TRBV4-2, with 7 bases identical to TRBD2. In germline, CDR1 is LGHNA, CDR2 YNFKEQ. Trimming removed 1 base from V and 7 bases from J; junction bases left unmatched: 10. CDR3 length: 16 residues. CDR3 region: CASSQVGGLADNIQYF. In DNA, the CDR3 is TGTGCCAGCAGCCAAGTCGGTGGGCTAGCGGATAACATTCAGTACTTC.

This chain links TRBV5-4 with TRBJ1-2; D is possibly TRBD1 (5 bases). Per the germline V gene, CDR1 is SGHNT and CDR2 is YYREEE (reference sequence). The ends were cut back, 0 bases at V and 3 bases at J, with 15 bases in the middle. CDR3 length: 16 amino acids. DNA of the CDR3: TGTGCCAGCAGCTTGGTTCTATACGGGGGTTACTATGGCTACACCTTC. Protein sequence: CASSLVLYGGYYGYTF.

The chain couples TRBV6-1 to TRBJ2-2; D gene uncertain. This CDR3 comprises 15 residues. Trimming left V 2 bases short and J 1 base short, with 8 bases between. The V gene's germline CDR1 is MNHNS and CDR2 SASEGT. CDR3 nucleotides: TGTGCCAGCAGTGAACAGCCGGAGAACACCGGGGAGCTGTTTTTT. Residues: CASSEQPENTGELFF.

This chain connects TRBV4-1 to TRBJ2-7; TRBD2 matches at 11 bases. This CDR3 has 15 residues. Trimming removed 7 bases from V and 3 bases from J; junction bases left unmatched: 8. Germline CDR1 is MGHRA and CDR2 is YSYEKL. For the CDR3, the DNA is TGCGCCAGCACAGGAGGACTAGCGGGTAACTACGAGCAGTACTTC. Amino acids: CASTGGLAGNYEQYF.

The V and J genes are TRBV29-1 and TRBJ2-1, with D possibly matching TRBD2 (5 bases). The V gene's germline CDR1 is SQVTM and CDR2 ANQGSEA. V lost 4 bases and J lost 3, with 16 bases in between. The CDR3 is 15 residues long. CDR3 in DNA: TGCAGCGTTGGACCCCCTAGCACGGTCTACAATGAGCAGTTCTTC. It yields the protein CSVGPPSTVYNEQFF.

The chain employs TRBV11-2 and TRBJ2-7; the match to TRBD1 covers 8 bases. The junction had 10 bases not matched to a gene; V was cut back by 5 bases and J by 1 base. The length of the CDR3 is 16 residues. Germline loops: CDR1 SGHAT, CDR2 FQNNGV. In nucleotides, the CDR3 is TGTGCCAGCAGCCCTATTAACCGGGACAGGTCCTACGAGCAGTACTTC. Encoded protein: CASSPINRDRSYEQYF. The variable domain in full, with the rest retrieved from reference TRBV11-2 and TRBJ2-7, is EAGVAQSPRYKIIEKRQSVAFWCNPISGHATLYWYQQILGQGPKLLIQFQNNGVVDDSQLPKDRFSAERLKGVDSTLKIQPAKLEDSAVYLCASSPINRDRSYEQYFGPGTRLTVT.

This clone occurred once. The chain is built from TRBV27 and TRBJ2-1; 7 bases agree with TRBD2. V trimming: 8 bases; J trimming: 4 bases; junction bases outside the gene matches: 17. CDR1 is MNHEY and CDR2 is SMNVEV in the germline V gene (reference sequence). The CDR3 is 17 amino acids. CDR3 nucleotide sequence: TGTGCCAGCCGAATAGATAGAGCGGGACTGATATACAATGAGCAGTTCTTC. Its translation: CASRIDRAGLIYNEQFF.

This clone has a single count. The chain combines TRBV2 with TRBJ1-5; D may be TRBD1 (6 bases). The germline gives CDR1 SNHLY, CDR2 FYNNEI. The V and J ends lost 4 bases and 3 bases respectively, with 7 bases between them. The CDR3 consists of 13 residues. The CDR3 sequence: CASSGGLNQPQHF. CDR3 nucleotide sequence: TGTGCCAGCAGTGGGGGGCTCAATCAGCCCCAGCATTTT.

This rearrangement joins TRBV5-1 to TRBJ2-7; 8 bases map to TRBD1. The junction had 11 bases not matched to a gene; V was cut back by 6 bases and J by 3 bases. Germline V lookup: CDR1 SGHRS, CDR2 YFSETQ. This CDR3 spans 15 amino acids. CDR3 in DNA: TGCGCCAGCACCCTGGGACAGGCCGGGGGCTACGAGCAGTACTTC. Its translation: CASTLGQAGGYEQYF. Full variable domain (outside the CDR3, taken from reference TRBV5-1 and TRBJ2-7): KAGVTQTPRYLIKTRGQQVTLSCSPISGHRSVSWYQQTPGQGLQFLFEYFSETQRNKGNFPGRFSGRQFSNSRSEMNVSTLELGDSALYLCASTLGQAGGYEQYFGPGTRLTVT.

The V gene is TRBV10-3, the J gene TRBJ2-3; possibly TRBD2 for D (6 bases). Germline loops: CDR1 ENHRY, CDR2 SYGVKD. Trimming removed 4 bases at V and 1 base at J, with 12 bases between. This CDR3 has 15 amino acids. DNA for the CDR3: TGTGCCATCAGTGTTTCCGGGACTGGCACAGATACGCAGTATTTT. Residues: CAISVSGTGTDTQYF.

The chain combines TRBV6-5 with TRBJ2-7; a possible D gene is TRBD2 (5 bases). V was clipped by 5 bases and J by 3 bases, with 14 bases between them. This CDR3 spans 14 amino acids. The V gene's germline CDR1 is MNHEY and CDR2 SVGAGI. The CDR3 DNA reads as TGTGCCAGCAGTCGCATCGGCCGGGACTACGAGCAGTACTTC. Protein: CASSRIGRDYEQYF.

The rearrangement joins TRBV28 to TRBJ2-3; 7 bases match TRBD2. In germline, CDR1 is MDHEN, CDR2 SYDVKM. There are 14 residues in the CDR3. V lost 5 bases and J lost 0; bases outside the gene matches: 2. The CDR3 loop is CASSDSGSTDTQYF. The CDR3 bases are TGTGCCAGCAGTGATAGCGGGAGCACAGATACGCAGTATTTT.

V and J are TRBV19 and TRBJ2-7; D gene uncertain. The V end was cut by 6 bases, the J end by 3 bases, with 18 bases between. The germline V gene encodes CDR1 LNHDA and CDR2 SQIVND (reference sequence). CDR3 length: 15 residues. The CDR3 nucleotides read TGTGCCAGTAGAACTTTCCCCGGGCCCGACTACGAGCAGTACTTC. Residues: CASRTFPGPDYEQYF.

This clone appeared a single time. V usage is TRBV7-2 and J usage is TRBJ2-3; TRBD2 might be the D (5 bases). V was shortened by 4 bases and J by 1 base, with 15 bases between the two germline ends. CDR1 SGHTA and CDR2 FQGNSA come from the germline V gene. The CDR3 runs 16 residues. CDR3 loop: CASSSRTGRGTDTQYF. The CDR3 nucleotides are TGTGCCAGCAGCTCGAGGACTGGGCGAGGCACAGATACGCAGTATTTT.

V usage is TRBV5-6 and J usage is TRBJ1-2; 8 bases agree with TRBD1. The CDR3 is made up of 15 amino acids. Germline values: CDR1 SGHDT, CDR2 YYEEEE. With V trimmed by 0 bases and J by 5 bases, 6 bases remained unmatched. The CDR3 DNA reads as TGTGCCAGCAGCTTGGCCAGGGGGCCGGAGTATGGCTACACCTTC. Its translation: CASSLARGPEYGYTF. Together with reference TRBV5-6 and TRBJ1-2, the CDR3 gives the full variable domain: DAGVTQSPTHLIKTRGQQVTLRCSPKSGHDTVSWYQQALGQGPQFIFQYYEEEERQRGNFPDRFSGHQFPNYSSELNVNALLLGDSALYLCASSLARGPEYGYTFGSGTRLTVV.